This record concerns one T cell receptor (beta chain) sequence. Its antigen is as yet unknown. Clones were sequenced by immunoSEQ multiplex PCR, and TCRdb holds only the in-frame ones, with some missing. The table records some 75,000 clones, approximately 96% of them present only once. The data derive from a study of cytomegalovirus exposure and HLA in healthy donors. Study-level findings and limits: 150 to 200 TCR beta chains were listed as cytomegalovirus-associated. As was reported, the classifier diagnosed cytomegalovirus status with high specificity and sensitivity.

Germline assignment: CDR1 WNHNN and CDR2 SYGVQD (reference sequence). The junction had 11 bases not matched to a gene; V was cut back by 3 bases and J by 4 bases. This CDR3 comprises 18 residues. The sequencing sample was made of PBMCs. The receptor was isolated from a woman younger than 35 in good health and CMV-seronegative. This chain links TRBV10-1 with TRBJ2-3, with 12 positions matching TRBD2. The chain's CDR3 is CASSDSQSSGRDSDTQYF. The CDR3 nucleotides read TGCGCCAGCAGTGATTCCCAATCTAGCGGGAGGGATTCAGATACGCAGTATTTT.